The source of this T cell receptor (beta chain) is a study of CD8 T cells in Susac syndrome. Whole-study findings and limits: TCR sequencing and HLA analysis covered a relatively small number of individuals.

Negative isolation yielded CD4+ and CD8+ T cells, and FACS enriched TEMRA cells. Random hexamers were used to reverse transcribe an amount of roughly 0.5 to 1 ug RNA. TCRdb analysed the immunoSEQ multiplex PCR reads with MiXCR anew, one entry per CDR3 protein. The top ten hold 0.085% to 0.11% of the sample, which has around 190,000 distinct CDR3 sequences, approximately 94% seen once. Trimming left V 3 bases short and J 4 bases short, with 9 bases between. Per the germline V gene, CDR1 is SGHNT and CDR2 is YYREEE (reference sequence). The CDR3 covers 13 residues. With respect to this clonotype: Its target is not known.

The receptor was isolated from a human donor in good health. Sequencing used CD4+ T cells from PBMCs. The gene calls are TRBV5-4 and TRBJ2-3; the D is unclear. The CDR3 loop is CASSSLPPDTQYF. As DNA, the CDR3 is TGTGCCAGCAGCTCACTACCCCCAGATACGCAGTATTTT.